This is a list of T cell receptor beta chains from one sample in a study of cytotoxic CD8 clonotypes in ibrutinib-treated CLL. Method: immunoSEQ multiplex PCR; TCRdb's copy keeps in-frame clones and lacks some. The repertoire holds 250,000 to 350,000 clones, with around 77% as singletons. The sample was PBMCs, taken at disease progression, from a patient treated with ibrutinib. These receptor sequences come from a human donor with chronic lymphocytic leukemia. Each CDR3 is given with its conserved first and last residue. Fields, in order: CDR3 length, clone size, V gene, J gene, D gene, CDR3 protein, CDR3 DNA. D genes are given only for firm matches. Where a row states a size, it is once, few, many or the class of an expanded clone; other rows omit it.

15	few	TRBV4-3	TRBJ1-2	-	CASSQDATVNYGYTF	TGCGCCAGCAGCCAAGACGCGACAGTTAACTATGGCTACACCTTC
13	-	TRBV5-6	TRBJ2-2	-	CASSLRLTGELFF	TGTGCCAGCAGCTTGCGTCTCACCGGGGAGCTGTTTTTT
13	-	TRBV7-6	TRBJ2-7	TRBD1	CASTQRGRGEQYF	TGTGCCAGCACCCAAAGGGGGCGCGGCGAGCAGTACTTC
13	-	TRBV7-2	TRBJ1-2	-	CASSSLALGGYTF	TGTGCCAGCAGCTCTTTGGCCCTCGGTGGCTACACCTTC
17	-	TRBV4-1	TRBJ2-1	TRBD1	CASSQRGDRGLGNEQFF	TGCGCCAGCAGCCAACGAGGGGACAGGGGGCTTGGGAATGAGCAGTTCTTC
16	-	TRBV6-5	TRBJ2-5	TRBD2	CASSLGLAVGRETQYF	TGTGCCAGCAGTTTGGGACTAGCGGTGGGGAGGGAGACCCAGTACTTC
16	-	TRBV5-6	TRBJ2-2	-	CASRFGTRANRGELFF	TGTGCCAGCAGATTCGGGACGCGGGCTAACCGGGGGGAGCTGTTTTTT
13	-	TRBV28	TRBJ1-1	-	CASRADIDTEAFF	TGTGCCAGCAGGGCCGACATCGACACTGAAGCTTTCTTT
16	-	TRBV9	TRBJ2-1	TRBD2	CASSASGTSGRNEQFF	TGTGCCAGCAGCGCATCCGGGACTAGCGGGAGAAATGAGCAGTTCTTC
13	-	TRBV9	TRBJ2-7	-	CASSVNIRGEQYF	TGTGCCAGCAGCGTAAATATAAGGGGGGAGCAGTACTTC
13	few	TRBV7-2	TRBJ1-5	-	CASSLGPNQPQHF	TGTGCCAGCAGCTTAGGTCCGAACCAGCCCCAGCATTTT
15	-	TRBV18	TRBJ2-7	TRBD2	CASSPPRGGTYEQYF	TGTGCCAGCTCACCACCCCGCGGGGGGACCTACGAGCAGTACTTC
14	-	TRBV28	TRBJ1-4	-	CASSWRGAREKLFF	TGTGCCAGCAGTTGGCGGGGGGCTAGAGAAAAACTGTTTTTT
14	-	TRBV5-4	TRBJ2-3	-	CASNLDVGADTQYF	TGTGCCAGCAACCTGGACGTAGGCGCAGATACGCAGTATTTT
13	-	TRBV6-1	TRBJ2-7	-	CASSARGAYEQYF	TGTGCCAGCAGTGCCCGGGGGGCATACGAGCAGTACTTC
13	-	TRBV7-6	TRBJ2-7	-	CASSLTGGREQYF	TGTGCCAGCAGCTTAACCGGGGGGCGAGAGCAGTACTTC
14	-	TRBV9	TRBJ2-3	-	CASSVAIDPDTQYF	TGTGCCAGCAGCGTCGCAATCGACCCAGATACGCAGTATTTT
14	-	TRBV5-1	TRBJ2-7	TRBD2	CASSLRLAGAEQYF	TGCGCCAGCAGCTTGAGACTAGCGGGAGCCGAGCAGTACTTC
18	-	TRBV7-2	TRBJ2-7	-	CASSLWGRGGGSTYEQYF	TGTGCCAGCAGCTTATGGGGTCGGGGCGGGGGCTCCACCTACGAGCAGTACTTC
14	-	TRBV7-2	TRBJ2-7	-	CASSFGHTTREQYF	TGTGCCAGCAGCTTTGGACACACGACTAGGGAGCAGTACTTC
14	-	TRBV10-2	TRBJ2-7	-	CASSWQTQTYEQYF	TGCGCCAGCAGTTGGCAGACACAAACCTACGAGCAGTACTTC
15	-	TRBV14	TRBJ1-1	-	CASSPWFVGGTEAFF	TGTGCCAGCAGCCCCTGGTTCGTTGGGGGCACTGAAGCTTTCTTT
16	-	TRBV28	TRBJ1-3	-	CASRSAGGASGNTIYF	TGTGCCAGCAGGTCGGCTGGGGGCGCCTCTGGAAACACCATATATTTT
12	once	TRBV9	TRBJ2-5	-	CASSVKGETQYF	TGTGCCAGCAGCGTTAAGGGGGAGACCCAGTACTTC
13	-	TRBV9	TRBJ2-7	-	CASSVWSPREQYF	TGTGCCAGCAGCGTATGGTCCCCCAGGGAGCAGTACTTC
15	-	TRBV10-3	TRBJ2-3	-	CAITPGDASTDTQYF	TGTGCCATCACTCCAGGCGACGCTAGCACAGATACGCAGTATTTT
14	few	TRBV7-9	TRBJ2-1	TRBD1	CASSRQGSGNEQFF	TGTGCCAGCAGCCGACAGGGTTCCGGCAATGAGCAGTTCTTC
15	-	TRBV7-2	TRBJ2-1	TRBD2	CASSQSGARWNEQFF	TGTGCCAGCAGCCAGAGCGGGGCGCGTTGGAATGAGCAGTTCTTC
15	-	TRBV29-1	TRBJ2-3	TRBD1	CSVETGTGLGDTQYF	TGCAGCGTTGAAACCGGGACAGGACTTGGGGATACGCAGTATTTT
13	-	TRBV28	TRBJ2-7	TRBD2	CASTAGGAYEQYF	TGTGCCAGCACCGCGGGGGGCGCCTACGAGCAGTACTTC
13	-	TRBV10-3	TRBJ1-2	-	CAISESQGYGYTF	TGTGCCATCAGTGAGTCACAGGGCTATGGCTACACCTTC
15	-	TRBV6-5	TRBJ2-7	TRBD1	CASSSPRTGTYEQYF	TGTGCCAGCAGTTCTCCAAGGACAGGGACGTACGAGCAGTACTTC
15	-	TRBV5-1	TRBJ2-1	TRBD2	CASSLVAGGSYEQFF	TGCGCCAGCAGCTTGGTAGCGGGGGGTTCTTATGAGCAGTTCTTC
17	-	TRBV4-1	TRBJ2-2	TRBD2	CASSTLVAGLQTGELFF	TGCGCCAGCAGCACCCTAGTAGCGGGGTTGCAGACCGGGGAGCTGTTTTTT
10	-	TRBV2	TRBJ2-7	-	CASRGGEQYF	TGTGCCAGCAGGGGTGGCGAGCAGTACTTC
16	-	TRBV21-1	TRBJ2-7	-	CASSKERTEGLGEQYF	TGTGCCAGCAGCAAAGAAAGAACAGAGGGTCTGGGCGAGCAGTACTTC
14	-	TRBV27	TRBJ2-7	TRBD2	CASSRLAGGYEQYF	TGTGCCAGCAGCCGTCTAGCGGGAGGCTACGAGCAGTACTTC
14	once	TRBV5-6	TRBJ1-2	-	CASSLWGVDYGYTF	TGTGCCAGCAGCTTGTGGGGAGTTGACTATGGCTACACCTTC
15	-	TRBV19	TRBJ1-1	TRBD1	CASSNRGASNTEAFF	TGTGCCAGTAGTAACAGGGGGGCGTCGAACACTGAAGCTTTCTTT
16	-	TRBV5-4	TRBJ2-7	-	CASSSKSQGDKYEQYF	TGTGCCAGCAGCTCAAAGTCACAGGGAGATAAGTACGAGCAGTACTTC
15	-	TRBV2	TRBJ1-1	-	CASSELELMNTEAFF	TGTGCCAGCAGTGAACTGGAGTTAATGAACACTGAAGCTTTCTTT
12	-	TRBV27	TRBJ1-2	-	CASSLPNYGYTF	TGTGCCAGCAGTTTACCTAACTATGGCTACACCTTC
13	few	TRBV28	TRBJ2-3	TRBD1	CASRGQGADTQYF	TGTGCCAGCAGAGGACAGGGTGCAGATACGCAGTATTTT
16	few	TRBV28	TRBJ2-3	TRBD2	CASSKLAGRRTDTQYF	TGTGCCAGCAGTAAACTAGCGGGACGACGCACAGATACGCAGTATTTT
13	few	TRBV7-3	TRBJ2-5	-	CASSLTGQGTQYF	TGTGCCAGCAGCTTAACAGGTCAAGGAACCCAGTACTTC
13	-	TRBV2	TRBJ2-7	TRBD1	CASSGQVSYEQYF	TGTGCCAGCAGCGGACAGGTCTCCTACGAGCAGTACTTC